The source of this T cell receptor (beta chain) is a study of OX40 agonist ivuxolimab in advanced cancers. Study-level results: With doses of 0.1 to 3.0 mg/kg, CD4+ and CD8+ blood T cells had undergone clonal expansion by week 6.

Trimming cost V 5 bases and J 6 bases, with 16 bases left between them. CDR1 and CDR2 (germline): MNHEY, SMNVEV (reference sequence). The CDR3 is 14 residues long. Points on this clone: The antigen is unknown.

Sequencing used immunoSEQ multiplex PCR; TCRdb keeps in-frame clones, though not all of them. The sample consists of approximately 87,000 clones, more than 90% of them appearing once. The sequences come from CD4+ or CD8+ T cells sorted from blood, collected in a trial of the OX40 agonist ivuxolimab. This clonotype originated in an adult with an advanced solid tumor such as melanoma, head and neck, liver or kidney cancer. The chain couples TRBV27 to TRBJ1-1; weak D call: TRBD1 (5 bases). The DNA for the CDR3 is TGTGCCAGCAGTCCGGCAGTCAGGGAGGCTGAAGCTTTCTTT. Its translation: CASSPAVREAEAFF.